This T cell receptor beta chain was recorded in a study of shared clonotypes between healthy human individuals. A split of CD4+ cells into CD45RA+ naive and CD45RA-negative memory subsets was performed. Data came from immunoSEQ multiplex PCR; TCRdb stores just in-frame clones and leaves some out. The repertoire holds some 500,000 clones, with 90% to 97% as singletons. Germline values: CDR1 LNHDA, CDR2 SQIVND (reference sequence). Trimming cost V 4 bases and J 3 bases; bases outside gene matches: 5. The CDR3 consists of 15 residues. The rearrangement joins TRBV19 to TRBJ2-1, with 8 bases fitting TRBD2. Material: naive CD4+ T cells sorted from blood. Documented subset: CD45RA+ positively selected. This sequence originates from a woman aged 30 to 39 in good health. The CDR3 is CASSSSGKVYNEQFF. The CDR3 coding sequence is TGTGCCAGTAGTAGTAGCGGGAAAGTCTACAATGAGCAGTTCTTC.